Presented here are 9 T cell receptor beta chains from one specimen sequenced in a study of T-cell reconstitution after alpha-beta-depleted transplantation in children (dated by TCRdb to about 2016). Library prep was done by PCR. TCRdb lists the instrument as Illumina HiSeq 2500. To normalize quantification of the TCRbeta repertoire, the TCR libraries were built with molecular barcoding that relied on unique molecular identifiers. TCRdb itself trimmed the public reads at Q25 with fastp, ran MiXCR and retained productive beta chains. Rows matching on CDR3 protein sequence are summarized as one entry with the most common DNA and genes. The sample has about 420,000 distinct CDR3 sequences on record, about a tenth of them singletons. The top ten clonotypes cover approximately 5% of the sample. Sequenced material: PBMCs from the stem cell graft donor, taken from the stem cell graft. The origin of the receptors is a human donor who donated a stem cell graft to a child with acute myeloid leukemia.

This chain connects TRBV12-3 or TRBV12-4 to TRBJ2-1; TRBD2 is a possible D gene (6 bases). V was cut by 3 bases and J by 2 bases, with 11 bases left in between. This CDR3 comprises 15 residues. The CDR3: CASSLRGLTYNEQFF. In DNA, the CDR3 is TGTGCCAGCAGTTTGCGGGGCCTGACCTACAATGAGCAGTTCTTC.

V gene TRBV19 combines with J gene TRBJ2-5; D is perhaps TRBD1 (6 bases). The length of the CDR3 is 11 residues. Germline V lookup: CDR1 LNHDA, CDR2 SQIVND (reference sequence). Trimming removed 8 bases from V and 2 bases from J, with 6 bases in between. The CDR3 region is CASGTQETQYF. In DNA, the CDR3 is TGTGCCAGTGGGACACAAGAGACCCAGTACTTC.

This clonotype was seen a few times. The chain carries TRBV5-6 and TRBJ2-3; D unresolved. V was pared by 4 bases and J by 4 bases, with 16 bases between. The CDR3 is 15 amino acids. The V gene's germline CDR1 is SGHDT and CDR2 YYEEEE. DNA of the CDR3: TGTGCCAGCAGCCCGAAGACCCAAGGCGCAGATACGCAGTATTTT. It codes for CASSPKTQGADTQYF. The full variable domain, with the rest looked up from reference TRBV5-6 and TRBJ2-3, is DAGVTQSPTHLIKTRGQQVTLRCSPKSGHDTVSWYQQALGQGPQFIFQYYEEEERQRGNFPDRFSGHQFPNYSSELNVNALLLGDSALYLCASSPKTQGADTQYFGPGTRLTVL.

This clonotype showed up just a few times. This chain joins TRBV20-1 and TRBJ1-2, with D maybe TRBD1 (6 bases). Germline CDR1 is DFQATT and CDR2 is SNEGSKA (reference sequence). Trimming cost V 5 bases and J 3 bases, with 28 bases left between them. CDR3 size: 18 residues. The CDR3 DNA reads TGCAGTGCTGGGTTCCCTCGTCGGGGTAGAGGGGGAGACTATGGCTACACCTTC. As protein: CSAGFPRRGRGGDYGYTF.

The table lists this clonotype with a few counts. This chain uses TRBV15 with TRBJ2-1; D unclear. Germline values: CDR1 LNHNV, CDR2 YYDKDF (reference sequence). Deletions cut 1 base from V and 10 bases from J, with 5 bases between. The CDR3 runs 11 residues. The CDR3 DNA reads TGTGCCACCAGCAGAGGAGAAGAGCAGTTCTTC. The encoded protein is CATSRGEEQFF.

The V call is TRBV12-3 or TRBV12-4, the J call TRBJ1-5; D is unclear. V was cut by 6 bases and J by 6 bases, with 18 bases left in between. The length of the CDR3 is 15 residues. Here the CDR3 reads CASSITSSGSQPQHF. In nucleotides, the CDR3 is TGTGCCAGCAGCATCACGTCGAGCGGGAGTCAGCCCCAGCATTTT.

This clonotype was seen a handful of times. The rearrangement joins TRBV29-1 to TRBJ2-5; TRBD2 agrees at 15 bases. Germline V lookup: CDR1 SQVTM, CDR2 ANQGSEA. The CDR3 sequence is 13 residues long. V was pared by 6 bases and J by 7 bases, with 3 bases of the junction left unmatched. CDR3 coding DNA: TGCAGCGTAAGGACTAGCGGGAGGGGGACCCAGTACTTC. This gives the protein CSVRTSGRGTQYF.

Many counts were recorded for this clonotype. V usage is TRBV6-2 or TRBV6-3 and J usage is TRBJ1-5; D ambiguous. Trimming removed 2 bases from V and 6 bases from J, with 8 bases in between. The CDR3 contains 13 residues. The germline CDR1 and CDR2 sequences are MNHEY and SVGEGT. CDR3 sequence reads: CASSYRDVQPQHF. CDR3 nucleotides: TGTGCCAGCAGTTACAGGGATGTTCAGCCCCAGCATTTT.

This clonotype has a handful of counts. The rearrangement joins TRBV7-2 to TRBJ2-5; D uncertain. The CDR3 has 15 residues. Trimming pared 1 base from V and 1 base from J, leaving 10 bases between. Germline CDR1 SGHTA, CDR2 FQGNSA. The CDR3 reads CASSLDLWVQETQYF. For the CDR3, the DNA is TGTGCCAGCAGCTTAGATTTATGGGTCCAAGAGACCCAGTACTTC.